Given below is one T cell receptor (beta chain) in context. This sample was included in a study of cytomegalovirus exposure and HLA in healthy donors. Germline V gives CDR1 LGHNA, CDR2 YNFKEQ. Trimming took 1 base from V and 0 from J; bases not matched to a gene: 5. CDR3 length: 17 amino acids. The table came from immunoSEQ multiplex PCR; TCRdb's copy has only in-frame clones and leaves some out. Of about 110,000 clones in the sample, around 95% are singletons; the top ten hold roughly 0.66%. Sequenced material: PBMCs. The chain joins TRBV4-2 to TRBJ1-4, with TRBD1 identical over 7 bases. The TCR originated in a woman younger than 35 in good health and CMV-seronegative. Written as DNA, the CDR3 is TGTGCCAGCAGCCAAGTTGAGGGGGCTGCAACTAATGAAAAACTGTTTTTT. Translated, it gives CASSQVEGAATNEKLFF.